A single sample is the source of the 9 T cell receptor beta chains below, sequenced in a study of human T cells and chemical hapten exposure (dated by TCRdb to 2020 to 2022). Per the publication, the time point label means: patch test 1, 2 weeks after DPC sensitization. This specimen's treatment or condition label, per the study, means: therapeutic diphenylcyclopropenone sensitization with weekly scalp DPC. Libraries came from RACE. Sequencing took place on a NextSeq 500. The public reads were reanalyzed by TCRdb: fastp trimming at Q25, MiXCR alignment, in-frame beta chains only. Rows matching on CDR3 protein sequence are summarized as one entry with the most common DNA and genes. The sample table shows tens of thousands of distinct CDR3 sequences, and 10% are seen once. The top ten constitute roughly 2.2% of the sample. The sequencing here drew on whole blood, taken in connection with sensitization to the hapten diphenylcyclopropenone (DPC). The receptors stem from a man aged 35-49 years with alopecia areata. Some clones in this sample may be carry-over from other donors' samples.

V gene TRBV7-2 combines with J gene TRBJ2-3; D is undetermined. CDR1 and CDR2 from the germline V gene are SGHTA and FQGNSA. The length of the CDR3 is 13 residues. V lost 3 bases, J lost 3 bases, and 7 bases lay in between. The CDR3 loop is CASSFPATDTQYF. The CDR3 DNA sequence: TGTGCCAGCAGCTTCCCCGCGACAGATACGCAGTATTTT.

This sequence joins TRBV12-3 or TRBV12-4 and TRBJ2-7, with D perhaps TRBD1 (5 bases). The V gene lost 7 bases and the J gene lost 5 bases, with 15 bases spanning the gap. This CDR3 region has 13 residues. The CDR3, as DNA: TGTGCCAGCACGACCCAGGGAACCCACGAGCAGTACTTC. As protein: CASTTQGTHEQYF.

This clonotype has just a few counts. The chain joins TRBV20-1 to TRBJ2-7; D is perhaps TRBD2 (5 bases). The length of the CDR3 is 13 residues. The germline V gene encodes CDR1 DFQATT and CDR2 SNEGSKA (reference sequence). Trimming left V 5 bases short and J 5 bases short, with 16 bases between. CDR3 loop: CSALELVGDEQYF. The DNA of the CDR3 is TGCAGTGCTTTGGAACTAGTAGGCGACGAGCAGTACTTC.

This clonotype has ten or more counts. The chain is built from TRBV9 and TRBJ1-2, with TRBD1 matching 7 bases. There are 14 residues in the CDR3. Germline lookup yields CDR1 SGDLS and CDR2 YYNGEE. The V and J ends lost 3 bases and 5 bases, in that order; junction bases with no gene match: 7. The CDR3 DNA sequence: TGTGCCAGCAGCGGAATACAGGGGTTATATGGCTACACCTTC. Its translation is CASSGIQGLYGYTF.

This clonotype has just a few counts. The CDR3 loop reads CAIRGQGNVGEQYF. The CDR3 nucleotides are TGTGCCATCAGAGGACAGGGTAATGTAGGCGAGCAGTACTTC. This sequence joins TRBV10-3 and TRBJ2-7; 8 bases fit TRBD1. J was trimmed by 6 bases and V by 6 bases; bases with no gene match: 10. The CDR3 consists of 14 residues. The germline V gene encodes CDR1 ENHRY and CDR2 SYGVKD.

A few counts support this clonotype. This chain joins TRBV7-2 and TRBJ1-1, with D possibly TRBD1 on 6 matching bases. The germline V gene has CDR1 SGHTA and CDR2 FQGNSA. This CDR3 has 13 residues. V was trimmed by 5 bases and J by 8 bases, leaving 15 bases between them. The CDR3 bases are TGTGCCAGCAGCCCGGCCCAGGGGATAGAAGCTTTCTTT. As protein: CASSPAQGIEAFF.

The chain links TRBV7-2 to TRBJ2-3, with 7 positions matching TRBD2. Germline-derived CDR1 and CDR2 are SGHTA and FQGNSA. The CDR3 covers 15 residues. V lost 0 bases and J lost 0; bases outside the gene matches: 0. CDR3 loop: CASSLASGSTDTQYF. For the CDR3, the DNA is TGTGCCAGCAGCTTAGCTAGCGGGAGCACAGATACGCAGTATTTT.

This clonotype was detected only a few times. This chain joins TRBV20-1 and TRBJ1-2; 7 nucleotides agree with TRBD1. CDR3 length: 13 amino acids. V lost 6 bases to trimming and J lost 4 bases; unmatched junction nucleotides: 8. The V gene's germline CDR1 is DFQATT and CDR2 SNEGSKA (reference sequence). This chain's CDR3 is CSAAQGFAYGYTF. The CDR3 DNA is TGCAGTGCAGCACAGGGGTTCGCCTATGGCTACACCTTC.

V usage is TRBV6-5 and J usage is TRBJ1-5, with D possibly matching TRBD1 (5 bases). Germline V gene data show CDR1 as MNHEY and CDR2 as SVGAGI. Trimming took off 6 bases at V and 2 bases at J, with 14 bases between the two ends. This CDR3 comprises 15 residues. The CDR3 bases are TGTGCCAGCAGAGCAGGGTTTGGGGGCAATCAGCCCCAGCATTTT. Its translation is CASRAGFGGNQPQHF.